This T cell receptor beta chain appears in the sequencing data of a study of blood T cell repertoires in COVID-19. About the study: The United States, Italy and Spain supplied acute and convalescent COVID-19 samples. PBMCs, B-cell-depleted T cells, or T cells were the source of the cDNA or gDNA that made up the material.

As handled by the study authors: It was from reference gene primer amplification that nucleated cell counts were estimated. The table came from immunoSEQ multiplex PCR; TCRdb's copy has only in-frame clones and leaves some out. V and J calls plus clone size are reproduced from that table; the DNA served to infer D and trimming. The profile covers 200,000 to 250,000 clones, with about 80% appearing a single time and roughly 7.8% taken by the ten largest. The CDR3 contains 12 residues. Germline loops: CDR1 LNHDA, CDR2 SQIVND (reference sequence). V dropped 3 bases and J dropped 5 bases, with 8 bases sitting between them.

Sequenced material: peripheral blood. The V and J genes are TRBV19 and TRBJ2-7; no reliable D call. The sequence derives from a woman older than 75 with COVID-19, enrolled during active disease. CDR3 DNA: TGTGCCAGTAGTATCCCCCCAAACGAGCAGTACTTC. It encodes CASSIPPNEQYF.